The 9 T cell receptor beta chains reported below all come from one sample, sequenced in a study of blood T cell repertoires in COVID-19 (TCRdb year 2020). To prepare the library, the immunoSEQ multiplex PCR assay was applied. This is the immuneACCESS table as TCRdb keeps it, with only in-frame sequences that have V and J called. A part of the clones is gone; compared with another copy, unresolved V genes explain less than half, and the rest is unexplained. The sample yields some 120,000 clones; approximately 86% were counted once. The ten most abundant clones make up 18% of the sample. The sample consisted of peripheral blood. Receptors were obtained from a woman between 50 and 59 years old who had recovered from COVID-19.

This chain uses TRBV6-6 with TRBJ1-6, with D unclear. The ends were cut back, 7 bases at V and 8 bases at J, with 18 bases in the middle. The CDR3 length is 15 residues. The germline V gene has CDR1 MNHNY and CDR2 SVGAGI (reference sequence). CDR3 loop: CASITNDRNHSPLHF. CDR3 sequence (DNA): TGTGCCAGCATCACTAATGATCGGAACCATTCACCCCTCCACTTT.

The chain uses TRBV6-2 or TRBV6-3 and TRBJ1-5; perhaps TRBD1 as D (6 bases). Deletions cut 5 bases from V and 6 bases from J, with 20 bases between. This CDR3 spans 16 amino acids. Germline V gives CDR1 MNHEY, CDR2 SVGEGT. Written as DNA, the CDR3 is TGTGCCAGCAGTCAGGGGAGAGGGGACATCGGTCAGCCCCAGCATTTT. This codes for CASSQGRGDIGQPQHF.

The chain links TRBV4-1 to TRBJ1-2; TRBD1 matches 7 bases. Unmatched junction bases numbered 7, after V lost 5 bases and J lost 4 bases. The CDR3 is 14 residues long. Germline V gene lookup returns CDR1 MGHRA and CDR2 YSYEKL. DNA for the CDR3: TGCGCCAGCAGCACCCGACAGGGTAGCTATGGCTACACCTTC. Translation gives CASSTRQGSYGYTF.

This clone was detected only once. The gene calls are TRBV7-9 and TRBJ2-7, with a possible D match to TRBD1 (6 bases). Germline values: CDR1 SEHNR, CDR2 FQNEAQ (reference sequence). The CDR3 has 15 residues. The V end was cut by 5 bases, the J end by 1 base, with 15 bases between. The CDR3 coding sequence is TGTGCCAGCAGCCCAATCGCTACAGGGTCCTACGAGCAGTACTTC. It yields the protein CASSPIATGSYEQYF.

CDR3 nucleotides: TGTGCCAGCAGTCTTTACGAGCAGTACTTC. Amino acid sequence: CASSLYEQYF. V usage is TRBV2 and J usage is TRBJ2-7; D is undetermined. The V and J ends lost 5 bases and 4 bases respectively, with 3 bases between them. CDR3 length equals 10 residues. Germline V CDR1 and CDR2: SNHLY, FYNNEI.

The chain links TRBV12-5 to TRBJ2-2; tentative D call: TRBD1 (5 bases). The CDR3 contains 16 residues. Per germline, CDR1 LGHNT and CDR2 FRNRAP. V was shortened by 0 bases and J by 6 bases, with 14 bases between the two germline ends. The CDR3 DNA reads TGTGCTAGTGGTTTGGTACTCTCAGGGTGGGCCGGGGAGCTGTTTTTT. Its translation: CASGLVLSGWAGELFF.

The chain is built from TRBV29-1 and TRBJ2-6, with 9 bases fitting TRBD1. The germline gives CDR1 SQVTM, CDR2 ANQGSEA. J gave up 3 bases and V 6 bases, and 15 bases lay outside the gene matches. CDR3 length equals 18 residues. The CDR3 region is CSVALGQGSFGGANVLTF. CDR3 in DNA: TGCAGCGTCGCCCTGGGACAGGGAAGTTTCGGTGGGGCCAACGTCCTGACTTTC.

The gene calls are TRBV7-9 and TRBJ2-2; D possibly corresponds to TRBD1 (6 bases). Germline V gene sequence: CDR1 SEHNR, CDR2 FQNEAQ (reference sequence). V gave up 6 bases and J gave up 2 bases, with 19 bases separating them. The CDR3 extends over 17 amino acids. In DNA, the CDR3 is TGTGCCAGCAGTTCAGGAACCGGGACACCCAACACCGGGGAGCTGTTTTTT. Amino acids: CASSSGTGTPNTGELFF.

The chain uses TRBV6-5 and TRBJ2-2, with 8 positions matching TRBD2. Per the germline V gene, CDR1 is MNHEY and CDR2 is SVGAGI. With 6 bases clipped from V and 0 bases from J, the junction kept 3 bases outside the gene matches. The CDR3 spans 15 residues. The CDR3 is CASRLAGTNTGELFF. DNA of the CDR3: TGTGCCAGCAGGCTAGCGGGCACGAACACCGGGGAGCTGTTTTTT.